Sequencing of this T cell receptor beta chain was carried out in a study of cytomegalovirus exposure and HLA in healthy donors. Study at large: The 90 to 150 validation repertoires used a platform that matched the one used for the 600 to 700 first-cohort repertoires, as a later analysis reported. Study results and caveats: CMV antigen specificity was confirmed in vitro for a few CMV-associated chains. Among TCR beta chains, those listed as cytomegalovirus-associated numbered over 150.

The V gene's germline CDR1 is SGHAT and CDR2 FQNNGV. V dropped 6 bases and J dropped 6 bases, with 23 bases sitting between them. The CDR3 covers 16 residues. Regarding this clone: The antigen is not known.

The method was immunoSEQ multiplex PCR; TCRdb's version includes in-frame clones alone and lacks a portion of them. The data hold about 73,000 clones, with 85% to 95% observed a single time. This clonotype originated in a man aged 18 to 29 in good health and CMV-seronegative. The V call is TRBV11-2, the J call TRBJ1-2; tentative D call: TRBD1 (5 bases). The sample taken for sequencing was PBMCs. CDR3 nucleotide sequence: TGTGCCAGCAGGCTTTTGAAACACAAACCACAGGATGGCTACACCTTC. The encoded protein is CASRLLKHKPQDGYTF.